Following are 12 T cell receptor beta chains from one sample sequenced in a study of blood T cell repertoires in COVID-19. Sequencing was performed with immunoSEQ multiplex PCR; in TCRdb, only in-frame clones are kept and a portion is missing. The repertoire has under 150,000 clones, 75% to 85% of them found once; the top ten carry 4.2%. Sequences were obtained from peripheral blood. The receptor set was obtained from a man between 60 and 75 years old with acute or convalescent COVID-19.

The CDR3 region is CASSLQTGTALNEQFF. The CDR3 DNA follows: TGTGCCAGCAGCTTACAGACAGGGACCGCGTTAAATGAGCAGTTCTTC. The chain joins TRBV11-2 to TRBJ2-1; 7 positions match TRBD1. CDR3 size: 16 residues. Unmatched junction bases numbered 11, after V lost 2 bases and J lost 7 bases. From germline, CDR1 is SGHAT and CDR2 FQNNGV.

This chain uses TRBV10-3 with TRBJ2-7, with a tentative D call TRBD1 (6 bases). This CDR3 is built from 14 residues. In germline, CDR1 is ENHRY, CDR2 SYGVKD. Trimming pared 4 bases from V and 0 bases from J, leaving 10 bases between. CDR3 amino acids: CAISARDTSYEQYF. The CDR3, as DNA: TGTGCCATCAGTGCCCGGGACACCTCCTACGAGCAGTACTTC.

V and J are TRBV7-3 and TRBJ2-2; 11 bases align to TRBD2. Germline trimming cut 5 bases from V and 6 bases from J; bases unmatched to any gene: 2. This CDR3 is 14 amino acids long. Germline V CDR1 and CDR2: SGHTA, FQGTGA. The CDR3 here is CASSPGLAAGELFF. CDR3 sequence (DNA): TGTGCCAGCAGCCCGGGACTAGCGGCCGGGGAGCTGTTTTTT.

The V gene is TRBV10-1, the J gene TRBJ2-7; 9 bases line up with TRBD1. This CDR3 has 17 residues. Looked up from germline, CDR1 is WNHNN and CDR2 is SYGVQD (reference sequence). V shed 2 bases and J 5 bases; nucleotides not matched to a gene: 13. The CDR3 spells CASSEQEPGQGSHEQYF. The DNA of the CDR3 is TGCGCCAGCAGTGAGCAGGAACCGGGACAGGGAAGCCACGAGCAGTACTTC.

The chain joins TRBV2 to TRBJ2-3, with TRBD1 identical over 7 bases. V gave up 11 bases and J gave up 2 bases; unmatched junction bases: 10. The CDR3 runs to 14 residues. Germline CDR1 and CDR2: SNHLY and FYNNEI. The CDR3 here is CAGSPGQTTDTQYF. CDR3 nucleotide sequence: TGTGCCGGAAGTCCGGGACAGACCACAGATACGCAGTATTTT.

This chain connects TRBV5-4 to TRBJ2-3; a possible D gene is TRBD2 (6 bases). The CDR3 contains 15 residues. The V gene lost 2 bases and the J gene lost 0 bases, with 10 bases spanning the gap. The germline gives CDR1 SGHNT, CDR2 YYREEE (reference sequence). CDR3 loop: CASSFLATSTDTQYF. CDR3 DNA sequence: TGTGCCAGCAGCTTTCTAGCGACTAGCACAGATACGCAGTATTTT.

This clone was detected only once. This chain links TRBV5-6 with TRBJ2-5; D is uncertain. V lost 0 bases and J lost 5, with 8 bases in between. The germline CDR1 and CDR2 sequences are SGHDT and YYEEEE. The CDR3 loop spans 13 amino acids. The CDR3 loop reads CASSLVQDETQYF. The CDR3 nucleotides read TGTGCCAGCAGCTTGGTTCAGGATGAGACCCAGTACTTC.

This clone was counted a few times. The rearrangement joins TRBV5-1 to TRBJ2-7; TRBD2 matches 9 bases. The CDR3 runs 18 residues. Germline CDR1 reads SGHRS; CDR2 reads YFSETQ. V gave up 3 bases and J gave up 2 bases; unmatched junction bases: 15. CDR3 nucleotide sequence: TGCGCCAGCAGCTCCTCGTTGCGGGAGGGGGTAAGAACCTACGAGCAGTACTTC. As protein: CASSSSLREGVRTYEQYF.

This clone was found a few times. The chain employs TRBV30 and TRBJ1-6; D gene uncertain. Per the germline V gene, CDR1 is GTSNPN and CDR2 is SVGIG (reference sequence). The CDR3 runs 14 residues. The V end was cut by 2 bases, the J end by 6 bases, with 11 bases between. The CDR3 here is CAWSPKTRNSPLHF. CDR3 DNA: TGTGCCTGGAGTCCGAAGACTCGTAATTCACCCCTCCACTTT. Looking up the rest from reference TRBV30 and TRBJ1-6 gives the full variable domain: SQTIHQWPATLVQPVGSPLSLECTVEGTSNPNLYWYRQAAGRGLQLLFYSVGIGQISSEVPQNLSASRPQDRQFILSSKKLLLSDSGFYLCAWSPKTRNSPLHFGNGTRLTVT.

This chain connects TRBV4-1 to TRBJ2-1; TRBD2 agrees at 10 bases. The CDR3 sequence is 15 residues long. Germline trimming cut 6 bases from V and 7 bases from J; bases unmatched to any gene: 9. The germline CDR1 and CDR2 sequences are MGHRA and YSYEKL. In DNA, the CDR3 is TGCGCCAGCAGTCTGTTCGGACTAGCGGTAAATGAGCAGTTCTTC. It is translated as CASSLFGLAVNEQFF.

This clone showed up just once. The genes are TRBV5-1 and TRBJ2-2, with 8 bases fitting TRBD2. This CDR3 is 17 amino acids long. Trimming at V came to 1 base and at J to 2 bases, leaving 7 bases not matched to a gene. Germline assignment: CDR1 SGHRS and CDR2 YFSETQ. Written as DNA, the CDR3 is TGCGCCAGCAGCTTGAAAATTAGCGGGGTTAACACCGGGGAGCTGTTTTTT. It is translated as CASSLKISGVNTGELFF.

This clone was seen ten or more times. The genes are TRBV5-1 and TRBJ2-6, with D maybe TRBD1 (5 bases). Looked up from germline, CDR1 is SGHRS and CDR2 is YFSETQ. V lost 4 bases to trimming and J lost 2 bases, with 10 bases between them. The CDR3 is 15 residues long. The CDR3 protein is CASSLGDAGANVLTF. The DNA for the CDR3 is TGCGCCAGCAGCCTAGGGGATGCTGGGGCCAACGTCCTGACTTTC.